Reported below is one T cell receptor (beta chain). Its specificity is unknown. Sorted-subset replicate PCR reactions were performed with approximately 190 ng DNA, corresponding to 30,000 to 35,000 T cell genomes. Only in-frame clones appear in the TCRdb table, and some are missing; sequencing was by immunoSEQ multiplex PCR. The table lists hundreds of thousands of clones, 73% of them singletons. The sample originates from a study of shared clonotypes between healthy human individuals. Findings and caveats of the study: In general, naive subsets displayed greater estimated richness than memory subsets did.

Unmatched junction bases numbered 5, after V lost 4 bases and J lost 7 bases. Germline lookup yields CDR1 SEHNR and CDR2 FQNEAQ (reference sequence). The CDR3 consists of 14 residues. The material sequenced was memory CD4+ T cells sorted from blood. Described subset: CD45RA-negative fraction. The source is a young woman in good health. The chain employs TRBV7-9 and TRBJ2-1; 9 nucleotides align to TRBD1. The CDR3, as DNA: TGTGCCAGCAGCTCGAGGGACAGGGAAAATGAGCAGTTCTTC. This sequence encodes CASSSRDRENEQFF.